The 3 T cell receptor beta chains in this list originate from one sample, sequenced in a study of shared clonotypes between healthy human individuals. The protocol was immunoSEQ multiplex PCR, while the TCRdb copy is restricted to in-frame clones and leaves out a portion. Among about 580,000 clones listed, roughly 98% were seen once. CD45RO negativity and positive selection for CCR7 defined naive CD8 cells, a population that excluded terminally differentiated effector memory CD45RA+ cells. The source material was naive CD8+ T cells sorted from blood. The receptor set was obtained from a man younger than 40 in good health.

The gene calls are TRBV27 and TRBJ1-2, with TRBD1 matching over 12 bases. Looked up from germline, CDR1 is MNHEY and CDR2 is SMNVEV (reference sequence). V was clipped by 2 bases and J by 3 bases; unmatched bases: 7. This CDR3 has 17 amino acids. This CDR3 reads CASSLRDRGLKDYGYTF. The CDR3 bases are TGTGCCAGCAGTTTAAGGGACAGGGGGCTTAAAGACTATGGCTACACCTTC.

The chain couples TRBV5-5 to TRBJ2-3; no clear D. Trimming took 0 bases from V and 0 from J, leaving 8 bases between them. This CDR3 has 15 residues. The germline V gene has CDR1 SGHKS and CDR2 YYEKEE (reference sequence). The CDR3 protein is CASSLVGSSTDTQYF. DNA of the CDR3: TGTGCCAGCAGCTTGGTGGGATCTAGCACAGATACGCAGTATTTT.

This rearrangement joins TRBV10-3 to TRBJ2-7; a possible D gene is TRBD1 (5 bases). CDR1 and CDR2 from the germline V gene are ENHRY and SYGVKD. V lost 3 bases and J lost 12, with 18 bases in between. This CDR3 has 13 amino acids. Here the CDR3 DNA reads TGTGCCATCAGTGAAAAGGGGTCCGTACTCGGGTACTTC. It specifies CAISEKGSVLGYF.